This T cell receptor (beta chain) was retrieved from a study of T cells in Graves' hyperthyroidism and ophthalmopathy. The study defined stable Graves' hyperthyroidism as no ophthalmopathy progression within 18 months. The study left out patients who had uncontrolled infection, other autoimmune disease, pregnancy or lactation. This clonotype has just a few counts. Antigen specificity is unknown. The CDR3 regions of TCR beta were amplified from RNA transcripts. Primed by the HTBI set, a first-round RT-PCR was run on the TCR CDR3. TCRdb re-derived calls from the multiplex PCR reads in MiXCR, one entry per CDR3 protein. The table shows 300,000 to 350,000 distinct CDR3 sequences, with approximately 13% occurring only once. CDR1 is DFQATT, CDR2 SNEGSKA, per germline (reference sequence). With V trimmed by 3 bases and J by 6 bases, 5 bases remained unmatched. The CDR3 extends over 14 amino acids. Points from the study as a whole: The model made its ophthalmopathy prediction, and onset followed a median approximately 7 months later. Clonotypes that were expanded in thyroid above 0.001 mostly appeared in blood too.

The V gene is TRBV20-1, the J gene TRBJ2-3; 11 positions match TRBD2. This receptor was obtained from a woman aged 25 to 39 with Graves' hyperthyroidism. Sequencing used blood. The CDR3 region is CSARYLAGGDTQYF. The CDR3 coding sequence is TGCAGTGCTAGGTACCTAGCGGGAGGCGATACGCAGTATTTT.